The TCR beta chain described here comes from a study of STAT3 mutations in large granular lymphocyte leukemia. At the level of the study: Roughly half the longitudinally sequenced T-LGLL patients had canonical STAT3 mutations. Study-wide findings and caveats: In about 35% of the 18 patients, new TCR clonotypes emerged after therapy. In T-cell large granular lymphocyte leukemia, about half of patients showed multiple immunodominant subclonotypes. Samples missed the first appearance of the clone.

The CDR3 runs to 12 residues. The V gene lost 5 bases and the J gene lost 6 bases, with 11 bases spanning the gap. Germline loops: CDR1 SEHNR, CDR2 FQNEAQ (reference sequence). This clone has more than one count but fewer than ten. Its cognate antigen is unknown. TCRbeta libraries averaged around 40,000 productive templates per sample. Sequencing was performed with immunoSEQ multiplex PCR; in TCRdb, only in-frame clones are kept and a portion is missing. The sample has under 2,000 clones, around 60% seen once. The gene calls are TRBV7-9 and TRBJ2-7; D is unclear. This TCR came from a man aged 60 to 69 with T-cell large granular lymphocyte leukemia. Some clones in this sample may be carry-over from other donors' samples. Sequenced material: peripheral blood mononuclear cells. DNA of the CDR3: TGTGCCAGCAGCGCAACAGTCACCGAGCAGTACTTC. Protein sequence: CASSATVTEQYF.